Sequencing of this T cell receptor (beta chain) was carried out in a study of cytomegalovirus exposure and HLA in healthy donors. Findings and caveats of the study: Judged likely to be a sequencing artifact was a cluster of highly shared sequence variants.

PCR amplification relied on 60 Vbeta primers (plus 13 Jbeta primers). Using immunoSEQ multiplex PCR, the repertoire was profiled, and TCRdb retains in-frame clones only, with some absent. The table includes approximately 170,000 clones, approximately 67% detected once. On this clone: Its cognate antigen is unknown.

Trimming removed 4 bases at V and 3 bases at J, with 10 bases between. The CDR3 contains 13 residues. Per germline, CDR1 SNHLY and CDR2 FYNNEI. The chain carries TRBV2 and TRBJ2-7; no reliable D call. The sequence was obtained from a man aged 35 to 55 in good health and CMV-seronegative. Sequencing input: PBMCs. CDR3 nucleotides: TGTGCCAGCAGTGTCCCTCTAGACTACGAGCAGTACTTC. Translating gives CASSVPLDYEQYF.